Following are 12 T cell receptor beta chains from one sample sequenced in a study of blood T cell repertoires in COVID-19. Some clones are missing from TCRdb's copy, which holds only in-frame ones; the method was immunoSEQ multiplex PCR. This table holds approximately 60,000 clones, 65% to 85% found once. The sequenced sample consisted of peripheral blood. All receptors come from a woman over 75 with active or convalescent COVID-19.

The chain uses TRBV29-1 and TRBJ1-5; the D is unclear. The V gene's germline CDR1 is SQVTM and CDR2 ANQGSEA. This CDR3 contains 15 residues. Trimming cost V 4 bases and J 2 bases, with 15 bases left between them. CDR3 loop: CSVASSTVGNQPQHF. Written as DNA, the CDR3 is TGCAGCGTTGCATCTTCCACAGTGGGCAATCAGCCCCAGCATTTT.

The chain carries TRBV10-2 and TRBJ1-1; no definite D call. CDR3 length equals 12 residues. Between the trimmed V and J ends, which lost 3 bases and 6 bases, there was a span of 8 bases. Looked up from germline, CDR1 is WSHSY and CDR2 is SAAADI. The CDR3 spells CASSEPQSEAFF. The CDR3 bases are TGCGCCAGCAGTGAACCACAATCTGAAGCTTTCTTT.

The chain recombines TRBV10-2 with TRBJ2-1; possibly TRBD2 for D (6 bases). Deletions cut 11 bases from V and 12 bases from J, with 23 bases between. CDR3 length: 13 residues. Germline-derived CDR1 and CDR2 are WSHSY and SAAADI. The DNA for the CDR3 is TGCGCCTCGCAGTTCGGAGGGGCAGAGGGGCAGTTCTTC. This gives the protein CASQFGGAEGQFF.

The chain recombines TRBV6-6 with TRBJ1-2; D not certain. CDR1 and CDR2 from the germline V gene are MNHNY and SVGAGI (reference sequence). The CDR3 spans 13 residues. V shed 8 bases and J shed 4 bases, with 14 bases lying between them. CDR3 in DNA: TGTGCCAGCTACCAGGCCATAATCTATGGCTACACCTTC. Protein product: CASYQAIIYGYTF.

The rearrangement links TRBV7-9 to TRBJ1-1; D is unclear. Germline CDR1 and CDR2: SEHNR and FQNEAQ (reference sequence). V was pared by 2 bases and J by 1 base, with 8 bases between. CDR3 length: 14 residues. DNA of the CDR3: TGTGCCAGCAGCTTAATTTCCCAGAACACTGAAGCTTTCTTT. Amino acids: CASSLISQNTEAFF. The variable domain in full, with the rest retrieved from reference TRBV7-9 and TRBJ1-1, is DTGVSQNPRHKITKRGQNVTFRCDPISEHNRLYWYRQTLGQGPEFLTYFQNEAQLEKSRLLSDRFSAERPKGSFSTLEIQRTEQGDSAMYLCASSLISQNTEAFFGQGTRLTVV.

V and J are TRBV20-1 and TRBJ1-4; D perhaps matches TRBD1 (6 bases). V was shortened by 3 bases and J by 8 bases, with 13 bases between the two germline ends. The germline gives CDR1 DFQATT, CDR2 SNEGSKA (reference sequence). CDR3 length equals 13 residues. CDR3 sequence (DNA): TGCAGTGCTAGTGTCCACAGGGCGGAAAAACTGTTTTTT. Amino acid sequence: CSASVHRAEKLFF.

This rearrangement joins TRBV4-1 to TRBJ1-1, with D tentatively TRBD1 (6 bases). The CDR3 length is 14 residues. CDR1 and CDR2 (germline): MGHRA, YSYEKL. The germline V and J ends were trimmed by 3 bases and 7 bases, with 15 bases remaining between them. CDR3 in DNA: TGCGCCAGCAGCCACCTTGGACAGTTTGGTGAAGCTTTCTTT. Its translation is CASSHLGQFGEAFF.

CDR3 nucleotides: TGCGCCAGCAGCTTGGCCATTGGCGGGGGGGACCTGGCCGCCACAGATACGCAGTATTTT. This codes for CASSLAIGGGDLAATDTQYF. The rearrangement uses TRBV5-1 and TRBJ2-3; 9 bases are a match to TRBD2. The CDR3 has 20 residues. The V gene end was trimmed by 0 bases and the J gene end by 2 bases; junction bases not matched to a gene: 16. The V gene's germline CDR1 is SGHRS and CDR2 YFSETQ.

The chain is built from TRBV7-9 and TRBJ1-2; 9 bases map to TRBD1. Germline V gene lookup returns CDR1 SEHNR and CDR2 FQNEAQ (reference sequence). V was pared by 3 bases and J by 6 bases, with 2 bases of the junction left unmatched. This CDR3 comprises 13 residues. The chain's CDR3 is CASSFGQGHGYTF. CDR3 nucleotides: TGTGCCAGCAGCTTCGGACAGGGGCATGGCTACACCTTC.

V is TRBV21-1 and J is TRBJ2-5; the D call TRBD1 from the table was never checked on the DNA. TRBV21-1 is tagged as a pseudogene. The CDR3 length is 15 residues. In nucleotides, the CDR3 is TGTGCCAGCAGCGCCCTGACAGAAAATCGAGAGACCCAGTACTTC. Translated: CASSALTENRETQYF.

The chain has TRBV11-3 and TRBJ2-7; 8 bases align to TRBD1. The germline gives CDR1 SGHNT, CDR2 YENEEA. This CDR3 has 14 amino acids. Unmatched junction bases numbered 5, after V lost 5 bases and J lost 2 bases. The CDR3 loop reads CASSPGTGTYEQYF. CDR3 coding DNA: TGTGCCAGCAGCCCCGGGACAGGCACCTACGAGCAGTACTTC.

This clone appeared once. The rearrangement links TRBV6-1 to TRBJ2-7; 9 nucleotides match TRBD2. The germline gives CDR1 MNHNS, CDR2 SASEGT. V shed 2 bases, J shed 3 bases, and the junction held 5 bases outside the gene matches. The CDR3 sequence is 15 residues long. CDR3 sequence reads: CASSESLAGFYEQYF. CDR3 nucleotides: TGTGCCAGCAGTGAAAGTCTAGCGGGGTTCTACGAGCAGTACTTC.